The 5 T cell receptor beta chains listed next were all sequenced from one sample in a study of T cells in Graves' hyperthyroidism and ophthalmopathy. Amplified TCR beta CDR3 regions came from RNA transcripts. In the first-round RT-PCR of the TCR CDR3, the HTBI primer set was used. MiXCR was run by TCRdb on the multiplex PCR reads, yielding one entry per CDR3 protein. The table records hundreds of thousands of distinct CDR3 sequences, roughly 20% of them present only once. What was sequenced was blood. These receptors all come from a man aged 25-40 years with Graves' ophthalmopathy.

J is TRBJ1-3 and V is TRBV7-8; TRBD1 is a possible D gene (6 bases). The CDR3 is made up of 16 amino acids. The V end lost 5 bases, the J end lost 0 bases, and 14 bases lay between the germline ends. Per the germline V gene, CDR1 is SGHVS and CDR2 is FQNEAQ. The CDR3 DNA is TGTGCCAGCAGCGGCAGCACAGGGAACTCTGGAAACACCATATATTTT. It translates to CASSGSTGNSGNTIYF. The variable domain in full, with the rest retrieved from reference TRBV7-8 and TRBJ1-3, is GAGVSQSPRYKVAKRGQDVALRCDPISGHVSLFWYQQALGQGPEFLTYFQNEAQLDKSGLPSDRFFAERPEGSVSTLKIQRTQQEDSAVYLCASSGSTGNSGNTIYFGEGSWLTVV.

This clonotype was detected ten times or more. The CDR3 loop is CASSEVGQGSPAHEQYF. CDR3 in DNA: TGTGCCAGCAGTGAAGTCGGACAGGGATCCCCCGCTCACGAGCAGTACTTC. The chain uses TRBV6-1 and TRBJ2-7, with 8 bases that match TRBD1. The J segment lost 5 bases and the V segment lost 1 base, leaving 13 bases of the junction unmatched. The V gene's germline CDR1 is MNHNS and CDR2 SASEGT. The CDR3 has 17 residues.

This clonotype was counted a single time. The chain uses TRBV15 and TRBJ2-1; 8 positions agree with TRBD1. Germline trimming cut 2 bases from V and 5 bases from J; bases unmatched to any gene: 8. Germline assignment: CDR1 LNHNV and CDR2 YYDKDF (reference sequence). The CDR3 length is 16 residues. The CDR3 sequence: CATSRSDRGFNNEQFF. CDR3 DNA: TGTGCCACCAGCAGATCCGACAGGGGTTTTAACAATGAGCAGTTCTTC.

The sample holds a few counts of this clonotype. The rearrangement links TRBV30 to TRBJ1-1; 9 nucleotides line up with TRBD1. This CDR3 is 14 amino acids long. Germline assignment: CDR1 GTSNPN and CDR2 SVGIG (reference sequence). Trimming took 5 bases from V and 6 from J; bases not matched to a gene: 10. In nucleotides, the CDR3 is TGTGCCTGGGACAGGGGGGTTTTGAAATCTGAAGCTTTCTTT. Amino acids: CAWDRGVLKSEAFF.

With respect to this clonotype: This clone may be a read error of a much larger clone one base away. This rearrangement joins TRBV11-2 to TRBJ2-7; D uncertain. This CDR3 spans 12 amino acids. CDR1 is SGHAT, CDR2 FQNNGV, per germline. The DNA for the CDR3 is TGTGCCAGCAACTTAGAGCTCTACGAGCAGTACTTC. This encodes CASNLELYEQYF.